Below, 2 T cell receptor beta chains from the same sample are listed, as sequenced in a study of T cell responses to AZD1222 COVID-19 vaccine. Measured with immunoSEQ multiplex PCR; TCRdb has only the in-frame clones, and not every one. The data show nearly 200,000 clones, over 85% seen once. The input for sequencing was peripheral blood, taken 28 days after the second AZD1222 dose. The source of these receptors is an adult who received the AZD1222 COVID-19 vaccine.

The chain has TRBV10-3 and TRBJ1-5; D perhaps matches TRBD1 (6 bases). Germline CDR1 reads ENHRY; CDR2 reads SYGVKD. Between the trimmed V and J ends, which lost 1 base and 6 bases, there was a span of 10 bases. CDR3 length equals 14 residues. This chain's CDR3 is CAISEYREGQPQHF. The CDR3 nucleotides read TGTGCCATCAGTGAGTACAGGGAGGGTCAGCCCCAGCATTTT.

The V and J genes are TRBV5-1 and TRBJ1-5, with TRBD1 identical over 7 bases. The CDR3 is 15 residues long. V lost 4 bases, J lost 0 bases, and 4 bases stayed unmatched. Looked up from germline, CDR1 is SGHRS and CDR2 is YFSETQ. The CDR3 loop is CASSEGGNSNQPQHF. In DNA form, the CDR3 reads TGCGCCAGCAGCGAAGGGGGCAATAGCAATCAGCCCCAGCATTTT.